This T cell receptor beta chain was found in a study of human T cells and chemical hapten exposure (dated by TCRdb to the early 2020s). Regarding the study in general: For sensitization, 2% DPC in acetone was applied to a roughly 2 cm by roughly 2 cm area of upper inner arm skin. Weekly therapeutic DPC doses were additionally applied to the scalp of patients throughout the roughly 23-week study period. Patch testing on the upper back used Finn chambers containing 0.01% DPC, with scoring done after 6 days according to International Contact Dermatitis Research Group standards. The patient cohort, mostly female, included alopecia areata with under or over 50% scalp involvement, alopecia totalis and alopecia universalis. Libraries were pooled for sequencing, and per-sample TCR yields varied mainly because of small differences in library volumes within the pool. Peripheral blood TCR repertoire changes were tracked in vivo in alopecia patients during primary and secondary sensitization to the hapten diphenylcyclopropenone (DPC). Patient blood was sampled pre-sensitization (week 0) and at 2, 6 and about 24 weeks after DPC sensitization. For TCR sequencing, blood came from 25 to 35 alopecia patients at anywhere from one to four time points (pre-sensitization, 2, 6 and 24 weeks). General conclusions and limits of the study: Because all patients had alopecia, a presumed autoimmune disease, the immune response of the patients might differ from that of healthy individuals. Compared with pre-sensitization or healthy control sets, expanded TCRs formed significantly more large CDR3 similarity clusters, which is consistent with antigen-driven responses. DPC sensitization did not change how many TCRs were above 1 in 1000 frequency, and no evidence was found of alterations in global repertoire structure. After repeated subsampling, changes were observed in the strength of the expansion versus patch-test correlation and in the threshold at which the correlation became significant. Patch test score was positively correlated with the number of PT1 expanded TCRs, with significance at thresholds 8, 16 and 32 but not at 4.

V is shortened by 5 bases, J by 1 base, and the region joining them spans 12 bases. There are 14 amino acids in the CDR3, from cysteine to phenylalanine inclusive. The entry retains the CDR3 DNA only, 42 bases that are in frame from base 1. CDR1 and CDR2 are drawn from the germline V gene: MDHEN, SYDVKM. This clonotype was detected many times. Its antigen is unknown. No much larger clone exists at a distance of one base, and base qualities are not known. Libraries came from RACE. Sequenced on a NextSeq 500. During library preparation, unique molecular identifiers were attached to individual cDNA molecules so that TCRs could be counted quantitatively and reproducibly. For every blood RNA sample, sequencing covered both the TCR alpha and TCR beta chains. As for the original processing: Samples had a median of roughly 91,000 TCRs, with a range from about 23,224 to 750,000. V, J and CDR3 annotation of the TCR reads was performed with the Decombinator software suite. Every sample was subsampled to the same number of TCRs (28,000) for the PS versus PT1 abundance plots. TCRs were defined as expanded if absent before sensitization and observed at least eight times at the 2-week time point. TCRdb cleaned the public reads at Q25 with fastp, built clones with MiXCR and kept in-frame beta chains. Each CDR3 protein gets just one entry, which takes the most common genes and DNA from the rows behind it. The V and J calls follow TCRdb's processing rather than the paper's. The sample table contains some 330,000 distinct CDR3 sequences; only one count was recorded for about 5.4% of them. The ten largest clones capture around 8% of the sample.

What this sample's time point label stands for: pre-sensitization, week 0. The sample's treatment or condition, from its label and the paper: therapeutic diphenylcyclopropenone sensitization with weekly scalp DPC. At each patch-test visit, blood was drawn before the patch test was applied. Eligible patients were aged 18 to 70, diagnosed with alopecia, deemed suitable for DPC therapy, and excluded if pregnant. Unfractionated whole blood was collected in Tempus Blood RNA tubes, and total RNA was extracted from that blood. This receptor was obtained from a woman aged 18-29 years with alopecia areata. Some clones in this sample may be carry-over from other donors' samples. The V gene is TRBV28 and the J gene is TRBJ2-7, with the D call perhaps TRBD1 or TRBD2, as 5 bases match in each case. The starting material was whole blood, obtained in connection with sensitization to the hapten diphenylcyclopropenone (DPC). Here the CDR3 is given as CASSPFGGSYEQYF. Read as DNA, the sequence is TGTGCCAGCAGTCCGTTTGGGGGTTCCTACGAGCAGTACTTC.